Presented here are 31 T cell receptor beta chains from one specimen sequenced in a study of blood T cell repertoires in COVID-19 (dated by TCRdb to between 2020 and 2021). Receptor libraries were prepared by the immunoSEQ multiplex PCR assay. This is the immuneACCESS table as TCRdb keeps it, with only in-frame sequences that have V and J called. A part of the clones is gone; compared with another copy, unresolved V genes explain less than half, and the rest is unexplained. Recorded for this sample are approximately 300,000 clones; about nine tenths of them occurred a single time. Clones ranked in the top ten supply about 5.2% of the sample. Sequences were obtained from PBMCs or T cells enriched from blood (not recorded which). Receptors originate from a man in his fifties or sixties who had recovered from COVID-19.

This rearrangement joins TRBV3-1 (or the pseudogene TRBV3-2) to TRBJ2-5, with no clear D. The CDR3 runs 13 residues. The V gene's germline CDR1 is LGHDT and CDR2 YNNKEL (reference sequence). V was clipped by 3 bases and J by 5 bases, with 10 bases between them. CDR3 amino acids: CASSQLDAETQYF. The DNA of the CDR3 is TGTGCCAGCAGCCAGCTAGACGCCGAGACCCAGTACTTC.

J is TRBJ1-3 and V is TRBV6-6; D gene unclear. Looked up from germline, CDR1 is MNHNY and CDR2 is SVGAGI (reference sequence). V was cut by 2 bases and J by 2 bases, with 7 bases left in between. This CDR3 contains 14 residues. The CDR3, as DNA: TGTGCCAGCAGTTACGAGGGCCCTGGAAACACCATATATTTT. Residues: CASSYEGPGNTIYF.

The rearrangement links TRBV7-3 to TRBJ2-3; D remains unclear. Germline assignment: CDR1 SGHTA and CDR2 FQGTGA. The ends were cut back, 1 base at V and 6 bases at J, with 8 bases in the middle. The CDR3 has 13 residues. The CDR3 DNA sequence: TGTGCCAGCAGCTTAAACCCCCGGGATACGCAGTATTTT. Protein sequence: CASSLNPRDTQYF.

This clone showed up just a few times. The chain has TRBV5-1 and TRBJ1-6, with D maybe TRBD1 (5 bases). The CDR3 spans 15 residues. The germline gives CDR1 SGHRS, CDR2 YFSETQ. Trimming shortened V by 7 bases and J by 6 bases, and 17 bases separated the two germline ends. The CDR3 coding sequence is TGCGCCAGCGGCCGCGGGGACGAACGTAATTCACCCCTCCACTTT. This gives the protein CASGRGDERNSPLHF.

The V gene is TRBV6-1, the J gene TRBJ2-1; D is uncertain. Germline-derived CDR1 and CDR2 are MNHNS and SASEGT. CDR3 length equals 13 residues. V was shortened by 3 bases and J by 1 base, with 4 bases between the two germline ends. CDR3 in amino acids: CASSDQSYNEQFF. The CDR3 DNA reads TGTGCCAGCAGTGACCAGTCCTACAATGAGCAGTTCTTC.

The chain carries TRBV19 and TRBJ2-5; 11 nucleotides agree with TRBD2. This CDR3 region has 17 residues. V lost 1 base to trimming and J lost 1 base; unmatched junction nucleotides: 5. CDR1 and CDR2 (germline): LNHDA, SQIVND (reference sequence). CDR3 DNA sequence: TGTGCCAGTAGTATAGCGGTAGCGGGAGGGACCCAAGAGACCCAGTACTTC. As protein: CASSIAVAGGTQETQYF.

This clone appeared once. The CDR3 nucleotides read TGTGCCAGCAGTTTATGGTCCGGGGGCTCTGGAAACACCATATATTTT. It translates to CASSLWSGGSGNTIYF. The chain carries TRBV28 and TRBJ1-3; D perhaps matches TRBD1 (5 bases). CDR1 is MDHEN and CDR2 is SYDVKM in the germline V gene. The CDR3 sequence is 16 residues long. V lost 0 bases and J 0 bases, leaving 9 bases between the germline ends.

The chain employs TRBV28 and TRBJ2-7; 7 bases fit TRBD1. The J segment lost 2 bases and the V segment lost 4 bases, leaving 8 bases of the junction unmatched. Germline loops: CDR1 MDHEN, CDR2 SYDVKM. The CDR3 consists of 15 residues. The CDR3 DNA is TGTGCCAGCAGTTCGTTCGGGACAGTCGCCTACGAGCAGTACTTC. This translates into CASSSFGTVAYEQYF. The entire variable domain, with the rest obtained from reference TRBV28 and TRBJ2-7, is as follows: DVKVTQSSRYLVKRTGEKVFLECVQDMDHENMFWYRQDPGLGLRLIYFSYDVKMKEKGDIPEGYSVSREKKERFSLILESASTNQTSMYLCASSSFGTVAYEQYFGPGTRLTVT.

The chain has TRBV6-1 and TRBJ1-5; perhaps TRBD1 as D (5 bases). The CDR3 totals 15 residues. V gave up 7 bases and J gave up 2 bases, with 15 bases separating them. From germline, CDR1 is MNHNS and CDR2 SASEGT. The DNA of the CDR3 is TGTGCCAGCAACATAGGATTGGGGCGCAATCAGCCCCAGCATTTT. The encoded protein is CASNIGLGRNQPQHF.

This chain connects TRBV5-1 to TRBJ1-4, with 9 bases fitting TRBD1. The germline V gene has CDR1 SGHRS and CDR2 YFSETQ. The CDR3 is made up of 18 amino acids. J gave up 7 bases and V 0 bases, and 13 bases lay outside the gene matches. The CDR3 nucleotides are TGCGCCAGCAGCTTGGACCCGCCGCTGGGACAGGGATTTGAAAAACTGTTTTTT. It yields the protein CASSLDPPLGQGFEKLFF.

V gene TRBV11-2 combines with J gene TRBJ2-3; TRBD1 is a possible D gene (6 bases). V shed 5 bases and J shed 0 bases, with 15 bases lying between them. The CDR3 is made up of 16 amino acids. Germline values: CDR1 SGHAT, CDR2 FQNNGV. The CDR3 bases are TGTGCCAGCAGCATCACAGGGCTAGAAAGCACAGATACGCAGTATTTT. It translates to CASSITGLESTDTQYF.

This clone was found a few times. CDR3 bases: TGTGCCAGTAGTAACCCCAGGGGTGTGAGCACAGATACGCAGTATTTT. Protein sequence: CASSNPRGVSTDTQYF. The chain recombines TRBV19 with TRBJ2-3; a possible D gene is TRBD1 (6 bases). Germline-derived CDR1 and CDR2 are LNHDA and SQIVND (reference sequence). The V and J ends lost 4 bases and 0 bases respectively, with 14 bases between them. The CDR3 is 16 residues long.

The chain is built from TRBV24-1 and TRBJ2-6, with D uncertain. Germline lookup yields CDR1 KGHDR and CDR2 SFDVKD. Trimming left V 5 bases short and J 1 base short, with 14 bases between. The CDR3 has 17 amino acids. DNA for the CDR3: TGTGCCACCAGTGCTACGTGGGCCTCATCTGGGGCCAACGTCCTGACTTTC. It is translated as CATSATWASSGANVLTF.

V is TRBV28 and J is TRBJ1-3, with 7 bases fitting TRBD1. Trimming cost V 3 bases and J 0 bases; bases outside gene matches: 8. Germline values: CDR1 MDHEN, CDR2 SYDVKM. There are 17 residues in the CDR3. The DNA of the CDR3 is TGTGCCAGCAGTTTTACTGGACAGGCGTACTCTGGAAACACCATATATTTT. It specifies CASSFTGQAYSGNTIYF. The full variable domain, in which reference TRBV28 and TRBJ1-3 provide the parts outside the CDR3, is DVKVTQSSRYLVKRTGEKVFLECVQDMDHENMFWYRQDPGLGLRLIYFSYDVKMKEKGDIPEGYSVSREKKERFSLILESASTNQTSMYLCASSFTGQAYSGNTIYFGEGSWLTVV.

The chain carries TRBV11-3 and TRBJ2-7; 9 nucleotides match TRBD1. Germline CDR1 is SGHNT and CDR2 is YENEEA. Trimming removed 5 bases from V and 3 bases from J; junction bases left unmatched: 5. The CDR3 extends over 14 amino acids. CDR3 sequence (DNA): TGTGCCAGCAGCCCGGGACAGGGCTACTACGAGCAGTACTTC. Translation gives CASSPGQGYYEQYF.

The chain links TRBV2 to TRBJ1-4; D possibly corresponds to TRBD1 (6 bases). Germline V gene sequence: CDR1 SNHLY, CDR2 FYNNEI. V dropped 7 bases and J dropped 5 bases, with 8 bases sitting between them. This CDR3 is built from 12 residues. The CDR3 sequence is CASTGDNEKLFF. The CDR3 DNA is TGTGCCAGCACAGGGGACAATGAAAAACTGTTTTTT.

The chain recombines TRBV9 with TRBJ1-2; D unresolved. The length of the CDR3 is 15 residues. Germline loops: CDR1 SGDLS, CDR2 YYNGEE. V was pared by 4 bases and J by 4 bases, with 17 bases between. CDR3: CASSSRDRVLYGYTF. CDR3 bases: TGTGCCAGCAGCAGCCGGGATCGGGTCCTCTATGGCTACACCTTC.

This sequence joins TRBV5-8 and TRBJ1-4, with 9 bases lining up with TRBD1. J was trimmed by 0 bases and V by 4 bases; bases with no gene match: 7. CDR1 is SGHTS and CDR2 is YDEGEE in the germline V gene. The length of the CDR3 is 17 residues. CDR3 sequence reads: CASSMGQGTTTNEKLFF. The CDR3 DNA reads as TGTGCCAGCAGCATGGGACAGGGAACTACAACTAATGAAAAACTGTTTTTT.

This clone was detected once. This chain uses TRBV27 with TRBJ1-2, with TRBD1 as a possible D gene (6 bases). In germline, CDR1 is MNHEY, CDR2 SMNVEV (reference sequence). V was clipped by 2 bases and J by 4 bases, with 11 bases between them. The CDR3 sequence is 14 residues long. The CDR3 sequence is CASSLDGQSYGYTF. The CDR3 region has the DNA TGTGCCAGCAGTTTAGATGGACAGAGCTATGGCTACACCTTC.

This clone is a singleton in its sample. V and J are TRBV5-1 and TRBJ2-3; the match to TRBD2 covers 11 bases. The CDR3 length is 15 residues. The V gene end was trimmed by 5 bases and the J gene end by 3 bases; junction bases not matched to a gene: 5. Germline loops: CDR1 SGHRS, CDR2 YFSETQ. This chain's CDR3 is CASRQTSGMTDTQYF. As DNA, the CDR3 is TGCGCCAGCAGACAGACTAGCGGGATGACAGATACGCAGTATTTT.

The chain is built from TRBV30 and TRBJ2-1; TRBD1 matches 7 bases. This CDR3 is 14 amino acids long. Germline CDR1 and CDR2: GTSNPN and SVGIG (reference sequence). V lost 2 bases and J lost 12; bases outside the gene matches: 13. DNA of the CDR3: TGTGCCTGGAGTCCGAACAACAGGGGTCAAAGGCAGTTCTTC. This sequence encodes CAWSPNNRGQRQFF.

The table lists this clone with a few counts. J is TRBJ1-2 and V is TRBV27; 7 bases agree with TRBD1. Germline V gene data show CDR1 as MNHEY and CDR2 as SMNVEV (reference sequence). V was clipped by 5 bases and J by 6 bases; unmatched bases: 6. The CDR3 covers 13 residues. As DNA, the CDR3 is TGTGCCAGCAGTCCCCAGGGGGAGAATGGCTACACCTTC. Residues: CASSPQGENGYTF.

The chain employs TRBV5-1 and TRBJ2-1; maybe TRBD2 (6 bases). Trimming shortened V by 6 bases and J by 7 bases, and 17 bases separated the two germline ends. CDR1 and CDR2 (germline): SGHRS, YFSETQ. The CDR3 sequence is 14 residues long. The CDR3 sequence: CASMRWASANEQFF. The CDR3 DNA is TGCGCCAGCATGAGGTGGGCTAGCGCAAATGAGCAGTTCTTC.

This clone was found a few times. The chain joins TRBV19 to TRBJ1-5; a weak D match, TRBD1 (5 bases). V was trimmed by 2 bases and J by 2 bases, leaving 16 bases between them. CDR1 and CDR2 from the germline V gene are LNHDA and SQIVND (reference sequence). The CDR3 sequence is 17 residues long. CDR3 DNA: TGTGCCAGTAGTATACTATTGTCAGGGTCGGGCAATCAGCCCCAGCATTTT. This translates into CASSILLSGSGNQPQHF.

The chain has TRBV11-3 and TRBJ2-5; 14 bases map to TRBD2. With 5 bases clipped from V and 5 bases from J, the junction kept 7 bases outside the gene matches. Germline CDR1 is SGHNT and CDR2 is YENEEA. The CDR3 runs to 16 residues. The CDR3 sequence is CASSLRLAGGIETQYF. CDR3 nucleotides: TGTGCCAGCAGCCTGAGACTAGCGGGAGGGATCGAGACCCAGTACTTC.

DNA of the CDR3: TGTGCCAGCAGCTTACCCCTACAGGGGGGGGACACTGAAGCTTTCTTT. Its translation: CASSLPLQGGDTEAFF. This chain uses TRBV7-2 with TRBJ1-1, with 8 bases fitting TRBD1. Germline V gene data show CDR1 as SGHTA and CDR2 as FQGNSA. The length of the CDR3 is 16 residues. V was clipped by 2 bases and J by 3 bases; unmatched bases: 8.

The V and J genes are TRBV19 and TRBJ2-1; TRBD2 matches at 9 bases. The trim removed 2 bases at V and 13 bases at J, leaving 15 bases unmatched. The CDR3 length is 16 residues. Germline values: CDR1 LNHDA, CDR2 SQIVND (reference sequence). The CDR3 here is CASSILLAGGTARQFF. The CDR3 DNA follows: TGTGCCAGTAGTATACTCCTGGCGGGAGGGACCGCTCGACAGTTCTTC.

This chain uses TRBV15 with TRBJ2-5, with 12 bases lining up with TRBD1. In germline, CDR1 is LNHNV, CDR2 YYDKDF (reference sequence). This CDR3 has 15 amino acids. V lost 3 bases and J lost 5; bases outside the gene matches: 4. CDR3 region: CATSRGTGGRETQYF. DNA of the CDR3: TGTGCCACCAGCAGGGGGACAGGGGGCAGGGAGACCCAGTACTTC.

The chain has TRBV24-1 and TRBJ2-1; 11 bases align to TRBD1. V lost 1 base to trimming and J lost 7 bases; unmatched junction nucleotides: 5. The CDR3 sequence is 16 residues long. Germline CDR1 reads KGHDR; CDR2 reads SFDVKD. The CDR3 here is CATSDFAGTGGNEQFF. CDR3 in DNA: TGTGCCACCAGTGATTTCGCCGGGACAGGGGGGAATGAGCAGTTCTTC.

J is TRBJ1-6 and V is TRBV5-6; unclear D gene. Germline V gene data show CDR1 as SGHDT and CDR2 as YYEEEE. The CDR3 is 17 residues long. V was clipped by 0 bases and J by 0 bases, with 10 bases between them. CDR3 residues: CASSLAAASSYNSPLHF. The CDR3 coding sequence is TGTGCCAGCAGCTTGGCGGCGGCGAGCTCCTATAATTCACCCCTCCACTTT. The full variable domain, rest sourced from reference TRBV5-6 and TRBJ1-6, is DAGVTQSPTHLIKTRGQQVTLRCSPKSGHDTVSWYQQALGQGPQFIFQYYEEEERQRGNFPDRFSGHQFPNYSSELNVNALLLGDSALYLCASSLAAASSYNSPLHFGNGTRLTVT.

The rearrangement links TRBV5-4 to TRBJ1-1, with TRBD1 as a possible D gene (6 bases). V gave up 4 bases and J gave up 1 base, with 11 bases separating them. This CDR3 contains 14 residues. Germline V CDR1 and CDR2: SGHNT, YYREEE (reference sequence). In nucleotides, the CDR3 is TGTGCCAGCAGCCCACCGACAGGGAACACTGAAGCTTTCTTT. This encodes CASSPPTGNTEAFF.